This T cell receptor beta chain is drawn from a study of early T cells in non-severe SARS-CoV-2 infection. Study context: RNA in bulk from unsorted whole blood was sequenced, and chains were unpaired.

Germline V lookup: CDR1 MGHRA, CDR2 YSYEKL. The V gene end was trimmed by 6 bases and the J gene end by 0 bases; junction bases not matched to a gene: 15. The CDR3 is made up of 19 amino acids. Regarding the study as a whole: VDJdb-based matching was biased toward anti-spike CD8 responses and missed private and CD4 specificities.

As concerns this clonotype: Antigen unknown.

Each cDNA molecule carried a unique molecular identifier. Via MiXCR, TCRdb re-called the 5' RACE reads, giving one row per CDR3 protein. The table shows 55,000 to 75,000 distinct CDR3 sequences, with almost 9.5% occurring only once. The receptor's source is an adult who was a healthcare worker with PCR-confirmed SARS-CoV-2 infection or an uninfected control (not recorded which). The gene calls are TRBV4-1 and TRBJ2-2; TRBD2 matches 8 bases. Material: whole blood. The CDR3 sequence: CASRDPVRGGSANTGELFF. CDR3 bases: TGCGCCAGCAGGGACCCGGTCCGGGGGGGATCCGCGAACACCGGGGAGCTGTTTTTT.